This TCR beta chain was sequenced for a study of T-cell reconstitution after alpha-beta-depleted transplantation in children. Findings and caveats of the study: T cells produced anew were the main source of T-cell counts and diversity one year after transplant. Recipient T cells and thymic progenitors that survived gave rise to the high TCRbeta diversity observed at day 60 in some patients. Alpha-beta T cells about two months after transplant reportedly derived from several hundred expanded graft clones.

Unique molecular identifiers tagged the TCRbeta library. TCRdb reprocessed the PCR reads with MiXCR, giving one entry per CDR3 protein. The data contain approximately 980,000 distinct CDR3 sequences, about 29% of them singletons. Trimming removed 5 bases from V and 6 bases from J, with 10 bases in between. Germline V gene sequence: CDR1 LGHNA, CDR2 YSLEER. The CDR3 has 13 residues. This clonotype was seen more than once but under ten times. Its antigen is not identified. The sequences come from PBMCs, mostly from graft donor cells, collected 360 days after TCRalphabeta/CD19-depleted stem cell transplant. The clonotype comes from a boy less than two years old who had a stem cell transplant for SCID, so the T cells may come from the graft donor. The V gene is TRBV4-3, the J gene TRBJ2-2; D is undetermined. The chain's CDR3 is CASSFERPGELFF. The CDR3 bases are TGCGCCAGCAGCTTCGAGAGGCCCGGGGAGCTGTTTTTT.